The 20 T cell receptor beta chains below come from one sample, sequenced in a study of vaccination effects on CD4 cells after COVID-19. Their recognized antigens are unknown. Sequencing was preceded by expansion of antigen-specific CD4+ T cells with viral peptide pools in the ViraFEST assay. Isolation of CD4+ T cells took place after more than 9 days of culture. Vaccine recipients lacked prior SARS-CoV-2 infection and had negative nucleocapsid antibodies. Sequencing used immunoSEQ multiplex PCR; TCRdb keeps in-frame clones, though not all of them. Here the sample spans around 41,000 clones, roughly four fifths being singletons. Sequencing used CD4+ T cells from PBMCs cultured with SARS-CoV-2 spike peptides, obtained before COVID-19 vaccination. These receptors all come from a human donor who received a COVID-19 vaccine.

V is TRBV6-5 and J is TRBJ2-1; TRBD2 is a possible D gene (5 bases). V was cut by 2 bases and J by 7 bases, with 15 bases left in between. CDR1 and CDR2 from the germline V gene are MNHEY and SVGAGI. The CDR3 extends over 15 amino acids. The CDR3 here is CASSYGYEGKNEQFF. CDR3 bases: TGTGCCAGCAGTTACGGGTACGAGGGCAAGAATGAGCAGTTCTTC.

The gene calls are TRBV2 and TRBJ2-1; D gene unclear. This CDR3 region has 11 residues. The germline V and J ends were trimmed by 4 bases and 5 bases, with 3 bases remaining between them. Germline V gene sequence: CDR1 SNHLY, CDR2 FYNNEI. CDR3 nucleotide sequence: TGTGCCAGCAGTGGTCACAATGAGCAGTTCTTC. As protein: CASSGHNEQFF. Supplemented by reference TRBV2 and TRBJ2-1, the full variable domain reads EPEVTQTPSHQVTQMGQEVILRCVPISNHLYFYWYRQILGQKVEFLVSFYNNEISEKSEIFDDQFSVERPDGSNFTLKIRSTKLEDSAMYFCASSGHNEQFFGPGTRLTVL.

Here the CDR3 DNA reads TGTGCCAGCTCCCAGGGGCGTGGGCAGTACGTC. Translating it yields CASSQGRGQYV. The V gene is TRBV2, the J gene TRBJ2-7, with D possibly being TRBD1 (6 bases). The CDR3 is 11 amino acids. V was cut by 8 bases and J by 9 bases, with 14 bases left in between. Germline V gives CDR1 SNHLY, CDR2 FYNNEI.

The chain employs TRBV5-8 and TRBJ1-5; D unresolved. This CDR3 region has 16 residues. V gave up 7 bases and J gave up 6 bases, with 23 bases separating them. CDR1 SGHTS and CDR2 YDEGEE come from the germline V gene. The CDR3, as DNA: TGTGCCAGCGTACGAAAAGGGAGCACGGTAGGTCAGCCCCAGCATTTT. Encoded protein: CASVRKGSTVGQPQHF.

V and J are TRBV10-1 and TRBJ2-1; perhaps TRBD2 as D (5 bases). Germline CDR1 reads WNHNN; CDR2 reads SYGVQD (reference sequence). The CDR3 has 14 residues. The germline V and J ends were trimmed by 5 bases and 2 bases, with 10 bases remaining between them. The CDR3 sequence is CASSRELAYNEQFF. For the CDR3, the DNA is TGCGCCAGCAGTCGTGAACTAGCCTACAATGAGCAGTTCTTC.

This clone was seen just once. The chain has TRBV6-5 and TRBJ2-5; TRBD1 might be the D (6 bases). V was trimmed by 0 bases and J by 4 bases, leaving 9 bases between them. CDR3 length: 14 amino acids. Germline CDR1 reads MNHEY; CDR2 reads SVGAGI. The DNA of the CDR3 is TGTGCCAGCAGTTACTCCTCAGGGGTAGAGACCCAGTACTTC. It codes for CASSYSSGVETQYF.

V is TRBV5-4 and J is TRBJ1-2, with 7 positions matching TRBD1. The CDR3 has 15 amino acids. The V and J ends lost 6 bases and 4 bases, in that order; junction bases with no gene match: 12. CDR1 and CDR2 (germline): SGHNT, YYREEE (reference sequence). The CDR3, as DNA: TGTGCCAGCACGCCAGGGGGACAGAAGAGCTATGGCTACACCTTC. This codes for CASTPGGQKSYGYTF.

V is TRBV6-5 and J is TRBJ1-5; D ambiguous. Trimming pared 4 bases from V and 2 bases from J, leaving 15 bases between. Germline V lookup: CDR1 MNHEY, CDR2 SVGAGI. The CDR3 extends over 16 amino acids. The CDR3 region is CASSFGPQDGNQPQHF. The CDR3 DNA reads as TGTGCCAGCAGTTTCGGGCCTCAAGATGGCAATCAGCCCCAGCATTTT.

The CDR3 DNA sequence: TGTGCCAGCAGCAAAGTGAAGAGACAGGGGTCCCCAGATACGCAGTATTTT. This encodes CASSKVKRQGSPDTQYF. This chain links TRBV21-1 with TRBJ2-3; the listed D gene, TRBD1, was not tested against the DNA. TRBV21-1 is given as a pseudogene. The CDR3 has 17 residues.

This chain connects TRBV2 to TRBJ2-2; D may be TRBD1 (6 bases). CDR3 length: 16 residues. Per the germline V gene, CDR1 is SNHLY and CDR2 is FYNNEI. V lost 4 bases, J lost 0 bases, and 12 bases lay in between. CDR3 protein: CASSVPGHTNTGELFF. CDR3 nucleotide sequence: TGTGCCAGCAGTGTCCCGGGACATACGAACACCGGGGAGCTGTTTTTT.

V usage is TRBV6-5 and J usage is TRBJ1-3, with 8 nucleotides matching TRBD1. The CDR3 covers 15 residues. V lost 0 bases, J lost 4 bases, and 2 bases stayed unmatched. Germline assignment: CDR1 MNHEY and CDR2 SVGAGI. The CDR3 protein is CASSYSRGPGNTIYF. For the CDR3, the DNA is TGTGCCAGCAGTTACTCCAGGGGGCCGGGAAACACCATATATTTT.

This chain's CDR3 is CASTPIYRDRAGSPLHF. Written as DNA, the CDR3 is TGTGCCAGCACCCCAATATACCGGGACAGGGCTGGTTCACCCCTCCACTTT. The chain employs TRBV27 and TRBJ1-6; TRBD1 matches at 9 bases. CDR3 length equals 17 residues. J lost 9 bases, V lost 7 bases, and 16 bases had no gene match. Germline V gene lookup returns CDR1 MNHEY and CDR2 SMNVEV (reference sequence).

The chain recombines TRBV30 with TRBJ1-2; 9 bases are shared with TRBD1. This CDR3 is built from 14 residues. Per germline, CDR1 GTSNPN and CDR2 SVGIG (reference sequence). V dropped 5 bases and J dropped 4; count of bases not matched to a gene: 8. The CDR3 nucleotides read TGTGCCTGGTCGACAGGGGGAGTAGGCTATGGCTACACCTTC. Its protein is CAWSTGGVGYGYTF.

The chain is built from TRBV19 and TRBJ2-1; D is possibly TRBD1 or TRBD2 (5 bases each). The V end was cut by 1 base, the J end by 0 bases, with 10 bases between. CDR1 is LNHDA and CDR2 is SQIVND in the germline V gene (reference sequence). The CDR3 extends over 16 amino acids. CDR3 protein: CASSIVGRSSYNEQFF. The DNA for the CDR3 is TGTGCCAGTAGTATAGTGGGACGGAGCTCCTACAATGAGCAGTTCTTC.

V usage is TRBV29-1 and J usage is TRBJ2-2, with 7 bases that match TRBD1. The ends lost 6 bases at V and 3 bases at J; junction bases unmatched: 1. Germline loops: CDR1 SQVTM, CDR2 ANQGSEA. The CDR3 spans 12 residues. For the CDR3, the DNA is TGCAGCGTGACAGGGTACACCGGGGAGCTGTTTTTT. Amino acid sequence: CSVTGYTGELFF.

The chain combines TRBV6-5 with TRBJ1-2; D call uncertain. Trimming shortened V by 5 bases and J by 5 bases, and 15 bases separated the two germline ends. Germline assignment: CDR1 MNHEY and CDR2 SVGAGI. This CDR3 has 14 amino acids. The CDR3 nucleotides read TGTGCCAGCAGTCCAACGGCGGTGTCGTATGGCTACACCTTC. As protein: CASSPTAVSYGYTF.

The rearrangement joins TRBV12-3 or TRBV12-4 to TRBJ1-5, with 11 bases identical to TRBD1. The CDR3 runs to 13 residues. The junction had 1 base not matched to a gene; V was cut back by 6 bases and J by 6 bases. CDR3 in amino acids: CASRGTGGQPQHF. CDR3 bases: TGTGCCAGCAGAGGGACAGGGGGTCAGCCCCAGCATTTT.

This rearrangement joins TRBV18 to TRBJ2-3; 12 bases fit TRBD2. Germline lookup yields CDR1 KGHSH and CDR2 LQKENI. Trimming took 6 bases from V and 0 from J; bases not matched to a gene: 4. The CDR3 length is 16 residues. Here the CDR3 DNA reads TGTGCCAGCTCCGGACTAGCGGGGTCTAGCACAGATACGCAGTATTTT. It is translated as CASSGLAGSSTDTQYF. Complete variable domain (other parts from reference TRBV18 and TRBJ2-3): NAGVMQNPRHLVRRRGQEARLRCSPMKGHSHVYWYRQLPEEGLKFMVYLQKENIIDESGMPKERFSAEFPKEGPSILRIQQVVRGDSAAYFCASSGLAGSSTDTQYFGPGTRLTVL.

This clone was picked up a small number of times. This chain uses TRBV19 with TRBJ2-2; tentative D call: TRBD2 (6 bases). The CDR3 extends over 15 amino acids. The germline V and J ends were trimmed by 7 bases and 2 bases, with 14 bases remaining between them. In germline, CDR1 is LNHDA, CDR2 SQIVND (reference sequence). In DNA form, the CDR3 reads TGTGCCAGTAAAGACGGGACTCTCAACACCGGGGAGCTGTTTTTT. Translating gives CASKDGTLNTGELFF.

The chain is built from TRBV2 and TRBJ2-3; 10 bases match TRBD1. V lost 7 bases, J lost 5 bases, and 6 bases stayed unmatched. CDR3 size: 14 residues. Germline values: CDR1 SNHLY, CDR2 FYNNEI. The CDR3 DNA reads as TGTGCCAGCAATGGACAGGGGGTGGAAGATACGCAGTATTTT. This codes for CASNGQGVEDTQYF.